A single sample is the source of the 13 T cell receptor beta chains below, sequenced in a study of T cells after yellow fever vaccination. TCRdb re-derived calls from the 5' RACE reads in MiXCR, one entry per CDR3 protein. The sample has over 130,000 distinct CDR3 sequences; 7.7% are singletons. Specimen: CD4+ T cells sorted from PBMCs, collected 5 days after the yellow fever booster vaccination. The receptor source for this set is a man aged 30 to 39 who received the YFV17D yellow fever vaccine.

This clonotype was detected many times. V usage is TRBV5-1 and J usage is TRBJ2-1; D is uncertain. The germline CDR1 and CDR2 sequences are SGHRS and YFSETQ. The V and J ends lost 5 bases and 6 bases respectively, with 12 bases between them. CDR3 size: 13 residues. Here the CDR3 reads CASRSFSGNEQFF. As DNA, the CDR3 is TGCGCCAGCAGATCTTTTTCCGGCAATGAGCAGTTCTTC.

This clonotype was seen ten or more times. This chain joins TRBV15 and TRBJ2-1, with D perhaps given as TRBD1 or TRBD2 (6 bases each). There are 16 residues in the CDR3. Trimming removed 9 bases at V and 0 bases at J, with 18 bases between. Germline assignment: CDR1 LNHNV and CDR2 YYDKDF (reference sequence). In DNA, the CDR3 is TGTGCCACGACCCCCGGCGGGACAAGCTCCTACAATGAGCAGTTCTTC. It encodes CATTPGGTSSYNEQFF.

The chain joins TRBV3-1 to TRBJ1-1; D gene unclear. The germline V gene has CDR1 LGHDT and CDR2 YNNKEL (reference sequence). The V and J ends lost 3 bases and 4 bases respectively, with 21 bases between them. The length of the CDR3 is 17 residues. This CDR3 is CASSQLYRSGLTTEAFF. The CDR3 bases are TGTGCCAGCAGCCAGTTGTATAGGTCAGGTCTGACCACTGAAGCTTTCTTT.

In this sample, this clonotype turned up many times. The chain combines TRBV7-2 with TRBJ2-3, with D possibly TRBD2 on 6 matching bases. CDR3 size: 16 residues. The germline V gene encodes CDR1 SGHTA and CDR2 FQGNSA. V shed 5 bases and J shed 5 bases, with 20 bases lying between them. CDR3 DNA sequence: TGTGCCAGCAGCCCCCAGAGTGGTGCGCGGGGAGATACGCAGTATTTT. It is translated as CASSPQSGARGDTQYF.

The gene calls are TRBV28 and TRBJ2-3; TRBD2 might be the D (6 bases). The CDR3 loop spans 16 amino acids. V lost 4 bases, J lost 5 bases, and 19 bases lay in between. Germline-derived CDR1 and CDR2 are MDHEN and SYDVKM. CDR3 in DNA: TGTGCCAGCAGTTCCTCTAGCGTTACCGGCCAAGATACGCAGTATTTT. Translating gives CASSSSSVTGQDTQYF.

This clonotype came up many times. The chain employs TRBV20-1 and TRBJ2-1; the D gene is possibly TRBD2 (5 bases). Trimming shortened V by 6 bases and J by 3 bases, and 6 bases separated the two germline ends. The CDR3 has 11 residues. Per the germline V gene, CDR1 is DFQATT and CDR2 is SNEGSKA (reference sequence). CDR3 coding DNA: TGCAGTGCCGGGGACTACAATGAGCAGTTCTTC. Translating it yields CSAGDYNEQFF.

The sample holds a few counts of this clonotype. The chain carries TRBV5-1 and TRBJ2-7, with 9 bases identical to TRBD2. The germline V gene has CDR1 SGHRS and CDR2 YFSETQ. The CDR3 extends over 18 amino acids. Trimming took 0 bases from V and 1 from J; bases not matched to a gene: 11. The CDR3 DNA is TGCGCCAGCAGCTTGGGTGCTGGGGGAAGCGGGGGGTCCTACGAGCAGTACTTC. Translating gives CASSLGAGGSGGSYEQYF.

This clonotype was detected many times. This chain uses TRBV20-1 with TRBJ2-3; TRBD1 aligns across 10 bases. After removal of 0 bases from V and 5 bases from J, the junction contained 5 bases not matched to a gene. Germline CDR1 DFQATT, CDR2 SNEGSKA (reference sequence). The CDR3 runs 15 residues. The DNA of the CDR3 is TGCAGTGCTAGAGATACCGGGACAGGGGTAGATACGCAGTATTTT. It yields the protein CSARDTGTGVDTQYF.

This clonotype came up many times. This CDR3 is CASSLEGVITGNTIYF. The CDR3 DNA follows: TGCGCCAGCAGCTTGGAAGGGGTCATAACTGGAAACACCATATATTTT. This rearrangement joins TRBV5-1 to TRBJ1-3; possibly TRBD1 for D (5 bases). The CDR3 is made up of 16 amino acids. The V gene's germline CDR1 is SGHRS and CDR2 YFSETQ. Deletions cut 0 bases from V and 2 bases from J, with 12 bases between.

This clonotype occurred many times. The J gene is TRBJ2-5, the V gene TRBV5-1; D is perhaps TRBD1 (6 bases). The V and J ends lost 4 bases and 1 base respectively, with 14 bases between them. There are 15 residues in the CDR3. Germline CDR1 and CDR2: SGHRS and YFSETQ. This CDR3 reads CASSLGQTIQETQYF. DNA of the CDR3: TGCGCCAGCAGCCTAGGACAGACGATCCAAGAGACCCAGTACTTC. Variable domain in full (rest from reference TRBV5-1 and TRBJ2-5): KAGVTQTPRYLIKTRGQQVTLSCSPISGHRSVSWYQQTPGQGLQFLFEYFSETQRNKGNFPGRFSGRQFSNSRSEMNVSTLELGDSALYLCASSLGQTIQETQYFGPGTRLLVL.

In its sample, this clonotype was seen many times. The rearrangement links TRBV7-2 to TRBJ1-2; 8 bases fit TRBD1. The CDR3 is made up of 14 amino acids. After removal of 5 bases from V and 4 bases from J, the junction contained 6 bases not matched to a gene. The germline CDR1 and CDR2 sequences are SGHTA and FQGNSA. Here the CDR3 reads CASSQQGGGYGYTF. The CDR3 nucleotides are TGTGCCAGCAGCCAACAGGGGGGTGGCTATGGCTACACCTTC.

This clonotype came up many times. V usage is TRBV6-5 and J usage is TRBJ2-7; 12 nucleotides agree with TRBD2. After removal of 2 bases from V and 1 base from J, the junction contained 0 bases not matched to a gene. This CDR3 is built from 15 residues. Germline values: CDR1 MNHEY, CDR2 SVGAGI. Here the CDR3 reads CASSYTSGRSYEQYF. The CDR3 DNA sequence: TGTGCCAGCAGTTACACTAGCGGGAGGTCCTACGAGCAGTACTTC.

This clonotype was counted at least ten times. The rearrangement joins TRBV3-1 to TRBJ1-1; D gene uncertain. The V end lost 3 bases, the J end lost 3 bases, and 5 bases lay between the germline ends. CDR1 LGHDT and CDR2 YNNKEL come from the germline V gene (reference sequence). This CDR3 is built from 12 residues. CDR3 DNA: TGTGCCAGCAGCCAGGGGTACACTGAAGCTTTCTTT. It yields the protein CASSQGYTEAFF.